The 27 T cell receptor beta chains below come from one sample, sequenced in a study of blood T cell repertoires in COVID-19. Sequencing was performed with immunoSEQ multiplex PCR; in TCRdb, only in-frame clones are kept and a portion is missing. The sample contains 86,000 or so clones, nearly 95% of which appear only once. Sequencing was performed on peripheral blood. These receptors all come from a human donor with active COVID-19. The donor label of this sample is uncertain.

The J gene is TRBJ2-5, the V gene TRBV18, with 8 bases matching TRBD1. V lost 6 bases, J lost 2 bases, and 14 bases stayed unmatched. The germline V gene has CDR1 KGHSH and CDR2 LQKENI. The CDR3 has 17 residues. CDR3 sequence reads: CASSRRGLGGAQETQYF. CDR3 DNA sequence: TGTGCCAGCTCTCGCAGGGGGCTCGGGGGAGCTCAAGAGACCCAGTACTTC.

This clone was recorded once. The chain recombines TRBV9 with TRBJ2-1; perhaps TRBD2 as D (5 bases). CDR3 size: 12 residues. The V gene's germline CDR1 is SGDLS and CDR2 YYNGEE. V dropped 8 bases and J dropped 0 bases, with 6 bases sitting between them. The CDR3 coding sequence is TGTGCCAGTGGGAGCTCCTACAATGAGCAGTTCTTC. Translated, it gives CASGSSYNEQFF.

J is TRBJ1-3 and V is TRBV6-5; D unclear. V was clipped by 2 bases and J by 4 bases, with 12 bases between them. The germline CDR1 and CDR2 sequences are MNHEY and SVGAGI. The CDR3 is 15 amino acids. CDR3 amino acids: CASSYRTPRGNTIYF. DNA of the CDR3: TGTGCCAGCAGTTACAGGACTCCGAGGGGAAACACCATATATTTT.

The V gene is TRBV2, the J gene TRBJ1-1, with 7 positions matching TRBD1. V dropped 6 bases and J dropped 0; count of bases not matched to a gene: 19. This CDR3 region has 19 residues. Germline V gene sequence: CDR1 SNHLY, CDR2 FYNNEI. The CDR3 reads CASSERPSRTGQMNTEAFF. The CDR3 coding sequence is TGTGCCAGCAGCGAGAGGCCGTCCCGGACAGGCCAAATGAACACTGAAGCTTTCTTT. Filled out from reference TRBV2 and TRBJ1-1, the complete variable domain reads EPEVTQTPSHQVTQMGQEVILRCVPISNHLYFYWYRQILGQKVEFLVSFYNNEISEKSEIFDDQFSVERPDGSNFTLKIRSTKLEDSAMYFCASSERPSRTGQMNTEAFFGQGTRLTVV.

This clone was observed once. The chain carries TRBV5-8 and TRBJ2-7, with 7 bases matching TRBD2. The CDR3 covers 16 residues. Trimming cost V 5 bases and J 3 bases; bases outside gene matches: 14. Germline V gene lookup returns CDR1 SGHTS and CDR2 YDEGEE. This CDR3 is CASRPGLFPQGYEQYF. DNA of the CDR3: TGTGCCAGCAGACCGGGACTATTCCCCCAGGGCTACGAGCAGTACTTC.

The chain employs TRBV4-1 and TRBJ2-3, with 9 bases that match TRBD2. In germline, CDR1 is MGHRA, CDR2 YSYEKL. CDR3 size: 14 residues. V shed 4 bases and J 6 bases; nucleotides not matched to a gene: 5. The CDR3 spells CASSRLAGIDTQYF. As DNA, the CDR3 is TGCGCCAGCAGCCGCCTAGCGGGAATCGATACGCAGTATTTT.

This chain uses TRBV7-2 with TRBJ1-5; D ambiguous. The CDR3 extends over 15 amino acids. The germline CDR1 and CDR2 sequences are SGHTA and FQGNSA. Trimming shortened V by 1 base and J by 1 base, and 8 bases separated the two germline ends. As DNA, the CDR3 is TGTGCCAGCAGCTTAGTGGGCGGGAGCAATCAGCCCCAGCATTTT. Amino acids: CASSLVGGSNQPQHF.

This rearrangement joins TRBV19 to TRBJ2-7; 7 bases line up with TRBD1. Germline V gives CDR1 LNHDA, CDR2 SQIVND (reference sequence). The CDR3 extends over 15 amino acids. V lost 6 bases, J lost 2 bases, and 10 bases stayed unmatched. CDR3 bases: TGTGCCAGTAGGGCCGGGACAGAGAAAACCTACGAGCAGTACTTC. Translated: CASRAGTEKTYEQYF.

V usage is TRBV28 and J usage is TRBJ2-1; D is ambiguous. V was clipped by 4 bases and J by 4 bases, with 17 bases between them. The CDR3 is 16 amino acids. The V gene's germline CDR1 is MDHEN and CDR2 SYDVKM. CDR3 sequence: CASSSPERVFYNEQFF. The CDR3 bases are TGTGCCAGCAGTTCCCCGGAGCGAGTCTTTTACAATGAGCAGTTCTTC.

The rearrangement joins TRBV7-2 to TRBJ2-7; 7 nucleotides line up with TRBD1. Germline CDR1 and CDR2: SGHTA and FQGNSA. Unmatched junction bases numbered 7, after V lost 5 bases and J lost 3 bases. The CDR3 has 14 residues. This CDR3 is CASSQGTADYEQYF. In DNA, the CDR3 is TGTGCCAGCAGCCAGGGGACAGCGGACTACGAGCAGTACTTC.

V is TRBV19 and J is TRBJ1-5; TRBD1 might be the D (6 bases). This CDR3 has 16 amino acids. The germline V gene has CDR1 LNHDA and CDR2 SQIVND (reference sequence). V lost 7 bases to trimming and J lost 1 base, with 17 bases between them. In DNA form, the CDR3 reads TGTGCCAGTACCCGGATAGGGGGTCCGAGCAATCAGCCCCAGCATTTT. This codes for CASTRIGGPSNQPQHF.

This clone showed up just once. The CDR3 DNA follows: TGTGCCAGCAGTACAGGCGGGGTTCAGCCCCAGCATTTT. The encoded protein is CASSTGGVQPQHF. The chain is built from TRBV28 and TRBJ1-5, with a possible D match to TRBD1 (5 bases). The CDR3 is 13 residues long. Per the germline V gene, CDR1 is MDHEN and CDR2 is SYDVKM. V dropped 5 bases and J dropped 6 bases, with 11 bases sitting between them.

V is TRBV6-6 and J is TRBJ2-1, with D perhaps matching TRBD1 (5 bases). The V end lost 0 bases, the J end lost 2 bases, and 5 bases lay between the germline ends. The CDR3 runs 14 residues. Germline CDR1 and CDR2: MNHNY and SVGAGI (reference sequence). The CDR3 DNA reads TGTGCCAGCAGTTACTCCAGGGCCTACAATGAGCAGTTCTTC. Its translation: CASSYSRAYNEQFF.

The chain carries TRBV5-1 and TRBJ2-7, with TRBD1 matching over 9 bases. Losses at the gene ends were 5 bases for V and 6 bases for J; bases not matched to a gene: 9. Germline lookup yields CDR1 SGHRS and CDR2 YFSETQ. The CDR3 consists of 14 residues. This chain's CDR3 is CASRSPGTGPEQYF. The CDR3 DNA is TGCGCCAGCAGAAGTCCCGGGACAGGGCCCGAGCAGTACTTC.

Only one count was recorded for this clone. V is TRBV12-3 or TRBV12-4 and J is TRBJ2-7; a possible D gene is TRBD2 (5 bases). This CDR3 is built from 13 residues. V lost 5 bases and J lost 4, with 12 bases in between. CDR3: CASSLLGSYEQYF. The CDR3 DNA sequence: TGTGCCAGCAGTCTACTAGGATCGTACGAGCAGTACTTC.

The V call is TRBV28, the J call TRBJ1-6; TRBD1 matches 8 bases. The trim removed 8 bases at V and 8 bases at J, leaving 5 bases unmatched. The CDR3 runs to 13 residues. The V gene's germline CDR1 is MDHEN and CDR2 SYDVKM. In DNA, the CDR3 is TGTGCCAGCCAAGGACAGGGTTATTCACCCCTCCACTTT. Amino acids: CASQGQGYSPLHF. Supplemented by reference TRBV28 and TRBJ1-6, the full variable domain reads DVKVTQSSRYLVKRTGEKVFLECVQDMDHENMFWYRQDPGLGLRLIYFSYDVKMKEKGDIPEGYSVSREKKERFSLILESASTNQTSMYLCASQGQGYSPLHFGNGTRLTVT.

V gene TRBV9 combines with J gene TRBJ2-2, with TRBD2 matching over 13 bases. The CDR3 covers 15 residues. Germline-derived CDR1 and CDR2 are SGDLS and YYNGEE. V was clipped by 3 bases and J by 9 bases; unmatched bases: 5. For the CDR3, the DNA is TGTGCCAGCAGCGCAAGACTAGCGGGAGGCCGGGAGCTGTTTTTT. Translated: CASSARLAGGRELFF. Filled out from reference TRBV9 and TRBJ2-2, the complete variable domain reads DSGVTQTPKHLITATGQRVTLRCSPRSGDLSVYWYQQSLDQGLQFLIQYYNGEERAKGNILERFSAQQFPDLHSELNLSSLELGDSALYFCASSARLAGGRELFFGEGSRLTVL.

V usage is TRBV19 and J usage is TRBJ2-7; tentative D call: TRBD1 (7 bases). V was clipped by 7 bases and J by 1 base, with 11 bases between them. Germline CDR1 and CDR2: LNHDA and SQIVND (reference sequence). This CDR3 is 13 amino acids long. CDR3 protein: CASMGGQSYEQYF. CDR3 DNA sequence: TGTGCCAGTATGGGGGGACAGTCCTACGAGCAGTACTTC.

The rearrangement links TRBV6-1 to TRBJ2-7; the D gene is possibly TRBD1 (6 bases). This CDR3 has 13 amino acids. The V end was cut by 3 bases, the J end by 4 bases, with 10 bases between. Germline V gene data show CDR1 as MNHNS and CDR2 as SASEGT. The CDR3 reads CASSEGQLYEQYF. CDR3 DNA: TGTGCCAGCAGTGAGGGACAACTATACGAGCAGTACTTC.

This clone showed up just a few times. This chain joins TRBV11-2 and TRBJ1-6; 7 nucleotides line up with TRBD1. Per germline, CDR1 SGHAT and CDR2 FQNNGV. This CDR3 region has 16 residues. The junction had 12 bases not matched to a gene; V was cut back by 3 bases and J by 10 bases. The CDR3 nucleotides are TGTGCCAGCAGCTTTAGGACAGGCAATCCGGGCTCACCCCTCCACTTT. This encodes CASSFRTGNPGSPLHF.

The chain links TRBV6-5 to TRBJ2-7; TRBD2 aligns across 9 bases. J was trimmed by 6 bases and V by 3 bases; bases with no gene match: 6. Germline V gene lookup returns CDR1 MNHEY and CDR2 SVGAGI. The CDR3 totals 14 residues. The CDR3 region has the DNA TGTGCCAGCAGTTATAGCGGGAGTGGTGGCGAGCAGTACTTC. Translating it yields CASSYSGSGGEQYF.

V is TRBV5-1 and J is TRBJ1-2; TRBD1 matches 7 bases. Germline V lookup: CDR1 SGHRS, CDR2 YFSETQ. Trimming cost V 3 bases and J 7 bases; bases outside gene matches: 3. This CDR3 has 12 amino acids. The CDR3 region has the DNA TGCGCCAGCAGCTGGGACAGTGTTGGCTACACCTTC. Protein product: CASSWDSVGYTF.

The V call is TRBV12-3 or TRBV12-4, the J call TRBJ2-7, with D perhaps TRBD2 (5 bases). V lost 8 bases, J lost 3 bases, and 11 bases lay in between. This CDR3 spans 12 amino acids. CDR3 loop: CASSEGSYEQYF. CDR3 DNA sequence: TGTGCCAGCTCAGAGGGTAGCTACGAGCAGTACTTC.

The chain couples TRBV28 to TRBJ2-2, with D unresolved. V gave up 1 base and J gave up 5 bases, with 2 bases separating them. Germline V gives CDR1 MDHEN, CDR2 SYDVKM. The CDR3 covers 12 residues. The chain's CDR3 is CASSLSTGELFF. In DNA, the CDR3 is TGTGCCAGCAGTTTATCTACCGGGGAGCTGTTTTTT.

V gene TRBV29-1 combines with J gene TRBJ1-5, with D possibly TRBD1 on 5 matching bases. The V end lost 4 bases, the J end lost 4 bases, and 8 bases lay between the germline ends. CDR3 length: 12 amino acids. Germline V lookup: CDR1 SQVTM, CDR2 ANQGSEA. CDR3 region: CSVGQGNQPQHF. CDR3 coding DNA: TGCAGCGTTGGGCAGGGAAATCAGCCCCAGCATTTT.

The sample holds a few counts of this clone. The V call is TRBV2, the J call TRBJ2-7, with 10 bases aligning to TRBD2. V dropped 6 bases and J dropped 2; count of bases not matched to a gene: 7. Germline CDR1 reads SNHLY; CDR2 reads FYNNEI. This CDR3 spans 15 amino acids. The CDR3, as DNA: TGTGCCAGCAGGGCCCAGCGGGAGGGCACCTACGAGCAGTACTTC. Protein: CASRAQREGTYEQYF.

The DNA of the CDR3 is TGTGCCAGCAGCTTAGCTAAGGGGAACAGGGTTCGGCCCTACGAGCAGTACTTC. Protein product: CASSLAKGNRVRPYEQYF. J is TRBJ2-7 and V is TRBV7-6; TRBD1 is a possible D gene (6 bases). CDR1 and CDR2 from the germline V gene are SGHVS and FNYEAQ. V was shortened by 0 bases and J by 2 bases, with 20 bases between the two germline ends. This CDR3 is 18 amino acids long.